This TCR beta chain was identified in a study of CD8+CD57+ T cells in acquired aplastic anemia. V was cut by 2 bases and J by 5 bases, with 13 bases left in between. The germline V gene has CDR1 MNHEY and CDR2 SVGEGT. The CDR3 contains 14 residues. The patients chosen for sequencing had shown expansion of CD8+CD57+ cells (detected by flow cytometry). Both TCR beta VDJ combination and CDR3 sequence profiling were carried out. Genomic DNA was the template for this profiling. MiXCR, run by TCRdb on the reads, gives a single entry per CDR3 protein. Of 250,000 or so distinct CDR3 sequences listed, around 46% are singletons. In its sample, this clonotype was seen many times.

The sequence derives from a human donor with aplastic anemia. The chain carries TRBV6-2 or TRBV6-3 and TRBJ2-7; D is uncertain. The sample taken for sequencing was sorted CD4+, CD8+, or CD8+CD57+ T cells (not recorded which) from PBMCs. CDR3 nucleotides: TGTGCCAGCAGTTACGGTCTGGACCTCGACGAGCAGTACTTC. The encoded protein is CASSYGLDLDEQYF.